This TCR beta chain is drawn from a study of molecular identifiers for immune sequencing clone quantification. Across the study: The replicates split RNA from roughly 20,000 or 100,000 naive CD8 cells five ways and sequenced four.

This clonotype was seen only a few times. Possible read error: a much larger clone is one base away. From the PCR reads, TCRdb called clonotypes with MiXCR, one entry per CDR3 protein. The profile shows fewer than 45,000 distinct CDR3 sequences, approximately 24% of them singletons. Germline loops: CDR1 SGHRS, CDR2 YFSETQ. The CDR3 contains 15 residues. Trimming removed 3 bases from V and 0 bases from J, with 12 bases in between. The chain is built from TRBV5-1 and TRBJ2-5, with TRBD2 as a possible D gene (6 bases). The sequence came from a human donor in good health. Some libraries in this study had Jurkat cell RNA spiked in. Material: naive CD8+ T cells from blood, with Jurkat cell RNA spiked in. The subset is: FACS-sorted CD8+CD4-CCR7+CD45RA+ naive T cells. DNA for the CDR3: TGCGCCAGCAGCTCGTGGGGGGAGTACCAAGAGACCCAGTACTTC. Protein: CASSSWGEYQETQYF. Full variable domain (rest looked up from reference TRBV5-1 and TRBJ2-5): KAGVTQTPRYLIKTRGQQVTLSCSPISGHRSVSWYQQTPGQGLQFLFEYFSETQRNKGNFPGRFSGRQFSNSRSEMNVSTLELGDSALYLCASSSWGEYQETQYFGPGTRLLVL.